This is a list of T cell receptor beta chains from one sample in a study of cytomegalovirus exposure and HLA in healthy donors. TCRdb keeps only in-frame clones here, not all; method: immunoSEQ multiplex PCR. The sample gives 100,000 or so clones, roughly 84% of which show up once; approximately 2.1% is in the top ten. The material sequenced was PBMCs. The origin of the receptors is a man aged 18 to 35 in good health and CMV-seronegative. The CDR3 runs from the conserved cysteine through the conserved F or W. D genes are given only for firm matches. Not all rows give a size; the values are once, few, many and, for expanded clones, a class.

J | D | V | size | CDR3 | DNA
TRBJ2-5 | TRBD2 | TRBV6-1 | - | CASSILLGGKTQYF | TGTGCCAGCAGCATACTCCTCGGGGGGAAGACCCAGTACTTC
TRBJ1-2 | - | TRBV7-9 | - | CASSLQGFRGYTF | TGTGCCAGCAGCTTGCAGGGTTTTCGTGGCTACACCTTC
TRBJ2-2 | TRBD1 | TRBV7-2 | - | CASSLADRAVGELFF | TGTGCCAGCAGCTTAGCGGACAGGGCTGTCGGGGAGCTGTTTTTT
TRBJ1-6 | TRBD1 | TRBV28 | - | CASSLGSGGLRYSPLHF | TGTGCCAGCAGTTTAGGGTCAGGGGGGCTCCGTTATTCACCCCTCCACTTT
TRBJ2-3 | TRBD2 | TRBV5-6 | - | CASSLAGGGSQYF | TGTGCCAGCAGCTTGGCCGGCGGGGGATCGCAGTATTTT
TRBJ1-1 | - | TRBV13 | - | CASSRTRTEAFF | TGTGCCAGCAGCCGAACACGCACTGAAGCTTTCTTT
TRBJ2-1 | TRBD2 | TRBV19 | - | CASTKLAGASNEQFF | TGTGCCAGTACCAAATTAGCGGGAGCAAGCAATGAGCAGTTCTTC
TRBJ1-2 | - | TRBV6-1 | - | CASSVAGVPGYTF | TGTGCCAGCAGCGTTGCAGGGGTCCCTGGCTACACCTTC
TRBJ1-1 | - | TRBV9 | few | CASSGAGTERNAFF | TGTGCCAGCAGCGGGGCCGGTACAGAACGGAATGCTTTCTTT
TRBJ1-1 | - | TRBV2 | few | CASCLSSKVFMNTEAFF | TGTGCCAGCTGCCTCTCCAGTAAAGTGTTCATGAACACTGAAGCTTTCTTT
TRBJ2-3 | - | TRBV7-2 | few | CASSLGLGNTDTQYF | TGTGCCAGCAGCTTAGGGCTAGGAAACACAGATACGCAGTATTTT
TRBJ1-1 | - | TRBV4-3 | - | CASSQGSGATGAFF | TGCGCCAGCAGCCAAGGTTCAGGGGCGACGGGAGCTTTCTTT
TRBJ1-5 | - | TRBV19 | - | CASSSTPNQPQHF | TGTGCCAGTAGCTCGACTCCAAATCAGCCCCAGCATTTT
TRBJ2-7 | - | TRBV29-1 | - | CSVLVRGRGNYEQYF | TGCAGCGTTCTGGTCCGTGGGCGGGGCAACTACGAGCAGTACTTC
TRBJ2-5 | - | TRBV18 | - | CASSAGKETQYF | TGTGCCAGCTCAGCAGGGAAAGAGACCCAGTACTTC
TRBJ2-1 | TRBD1 | TRBV7-6 | - | CASSLARTGEDNEQFF | TGTGCCAGCAGCTTAGCGAGGACAGGGGAGGACAATGAGCAGTTCTTC
TRBJ1-2 | - | TRBV10-2 | - | CASSERGALGYTF | TGCGCCAGCAGTGAGCGGGGGGCGCTTGGCTACACCTTC
TRBJ2-7 | TRBD2 | TRBV7-8 | - | CASSLATSGSPYEQYF | TGTGCCAGCAGCTTAGCGACTAGCGGGAGCCCCTACGAGCAGTACTTC
TRBJ2-4 | - | TRBV5-1 | once | CASSLGTANIQYF | TGCGCCAGCAGCTTGGGGACAGCAAACATTCAGTACTTC
TRBJ1-5 | - | TRBV6-1 | once | CASSAYTGFGQPQHF | TGTGCCAGCAGTGCCTACACAGGGTTTGGGCAGCCCCAGCATTTT
TRBJ2-1 | - | TRBV21-1 | - | CASSNAGPKGEQFF | TGTGCCAGCAGCAACGCGGGTCCGAAGGGTGAGCAGTTCTTC
TRBJ2-5 | TRBD2 | TRBV28 | few | CASRTSLETQYF | TGTGCCAGTCGGACTAGTTTGGAGACCCAGTACTTC
TRBJ1-4 | - | TRBV10-2 | once | CASSIQTNEKLFF | TGCGCCAGCAGTATACAGACTAATGAAAAACTGTTTTTT
TRBJ2-1 | TRBD1 | TRBV13 | - | CASPGQGFPNEQFF | TGTGCCAGCCCGGGACAGGGCTTTCCCAATGAGCAGTTCTTC
TRBJ2-3 | TRBD2 | TRBV7-9 | - | CASSRLPSGTKADTQYF | TGTGCCAGCAGCCGCCTCCCCAGCGGGACTAAGGCAGATACGCAGTATTTT
TRBJ2-1 | TRBD1 | TRBV6-4 | - | CASSDGRDSNEQFF | TGTGCCAGCAGTGATGGAAGGGACAGCAATGAGCAGTTCTTC
TRBJ1-1 | - | TRBV30 | - | CAWSVRRGARTNTEAFF | TGTGCCTGGAGTGTACGACGGGGGGCGAGGACGAACACTGAAGCTTTCTTT
TRBJ1-5 | TRBD1 | TRBV6-1 | once | CASSGSTGGALGQPQHF | TGTGCCAGCAGTGGATCGACAGGGGGCGCGTTGGGTCAGCCCCAGCATTTT
TRBJ1-2 | - | TRBV7-8 | - | CASSPPGTQYGYTF | TGTGCCAGCAGCCCCCCAGGGACACAGTATGGCTACACCTTC
TRBJ1-5 | - | TRBV19 | - | CASSITEGLGGRSNQPQHF | TGTGCCAGTAGTATTACCGAGGGACTCGGGGGACGGAGCAATCAGCCCCAGCATTTT
TRBJ2-3 | - | TRBV11-2 | - | CASSFSGGIDTQYF | TGTGCCAGCAGCTTTTCGGGCGGGATAGATACGCAGTATTTT
TRBJ2-7 | TRBD1 | TRBV5-6 | - | CASSVGTGEPYF | TGTGCCAGCAGCGTCGGGACAGGAGAACCGTACTTC
TRBJ1-2 | TRBD1 | TRBV4-3 | - | CASSPATGPGYGYTF | TGCGCCAGCAGCCCAGCGACAGGGCCCGGCTATGGCTACACCTTC
TRBJ2-1 | TRBD2 | TRBV30 | - | CAWSEVAGGEDEQFF | TGTGCCTGGAGTGAGGTAGCGGGAGGGGAGGATGAGCAGTTCTTC
TRBJ2-7 | TRBD2 | TRBV10-2 | - | CASSPSSGFYEQYF | TGCGCCAGCAGCCCGTCTAGCGGATTCTACGAGCAGTACTTC
TRBJ1-5 | - | TRBV5-8 | - | CASSLRRNQPQHF | TGTGCCAGCAGCTTGCGCAGGAATCAGCCCCAGCATTTT